The 20 T cell receptor beta chains below were found in one sample sequenced in a study of PD-1 blockade in classical Hodgkin lymphoma. All the patients suffered relapse after autologous stem cell transplantation, and brentuximab vedotin exposure differed. Using immunoSEQ multiplex PCR, the repertoire was profiled, and TCRdb retains in-frame clones only, with some absent. The sample has 12,000 to 15,000 clones; about 82% are singletons. Source: peripheral blood mononuclear cells (PBMCs), taken at baseline. Receptor source: a human donor with classical Hodgkin lymphoma.

The chain carries TRBV5-6 and TRBJ2-3, with D unclear. Germline V gives CDR1 SGHDT, CDR2 YYEEEE. The CDR3 spans 12 residues. The germline V and J ends were trimmed by 2 bases and 4 bases, with 5 bases remaining between them. The CDR3 DNA is TGTGCCAGCAGCTTCTTCGCAGATACGCAGTATTTT. This gives the protein CASSFFADTQYF.

The J gene is TRBJ1-4, the V gene TRBV11-3; D remains unclear. Germline V gene lookup returns CDR1 SGHNT and CDR2 YENEEA. V was cut by 2 bases and J by 3 bases, with 13 bases left in between. CDR3 size: 16 residues. The CDR3 DNA follows: TGTGCCAGCAGCTTAATTGCGGTGGAGTCTAATGAAAAACTGTTTTTT. It encodes CASSLIAVESNEKLFF. The complete variable domain, with remaining parts taken from reference TRBV11-3 and TRBJ1-4, reads EAGVVQSPRYKIIEKKQPVAFWCNPISGHNTLYWYLQNLGQGPELLIRYENEEAVDDSQLPKDRFSAERLKGVDSTLKIQPAELGDSAVYLCASSLIAVESNEKLFFGSGTQLSVL.

The chain carries TRBV10-3 and TRBJ1-5, with D unclear. With 11 bases removed from V and 1 base from J, the gap between germline ends came to 12 bases. The CDR3 sequence is 13 residues long. Germline-derived CDR1 and CDR2 are ENHRY and SYGVKD. The CDR3 loop reads CAASFASNQPQHF. CDR3 coding DNA: TGTGCCGCCTCTTTCGCCAGCAATCAGCCCCAGCATTTT.

V gene TRBV18 combines with J gene TRBJ1-1; D perhaps matches TRBD1 (6 bases). Trimming cost V 2 bases and J 8 bases, with 12 bases left between them. The CDR3 totals 13 residues. Germline values: CDR1 KGHSH, CDR2 LQKENI. For the CDR3, the DNA is TGTGCCAGCTCACCAAGGGTACAGGGCGAAGCTTTCTTT. Its translation: CASSPRVQGEAFF.

This clone occurred once. This rearrangement joins TRBV9 to TRBJ1-1, with 7 positions matching TRBD1. Germline V gives CDR1 SGDLS, CDR2 YYNGEE. V lost 4 bases, J lost 0 bases, and 6 bases stayed unmatched. This CDR3 spans 15 amino acids. The CDR3 loop is CASSPLRGMNTEAFF. The CDR3 bases are TGTGCCAGCAGCCCACTCAGGGGGATGAACACTGAAGCTTTCTTT.

This clone was observed once. This chain connects TRBV4-3 to TRBJ1-5; D is unclear. The CDR3 sequence is 15 residues long. Looked up from germline, CDR1 is LGHNA and CDR2 is YSLEER. Trimming took off 1 base at V and 6 bases at J, with 13 bases between the two ends. In DNA form, the CDR3 reads TGCGCCAGCAGCCAAGTAGTCCGTAGTACTCAGCCCCAGCATTTT. Encoded protein: CASSQVVRSTQPQHF.

The chain is built from TRBV28 and TRBJ1-5; 9 nucleotides agree with TRBD1. The V and J ends lost 6 bases and 0 bases, in that order; junction bases with no gene match: 15. This CDR3 is built from 19 residues. Germline V gene sequence: CDR1 MDHEN, CDR2 SYDVKM. The CDR3 loop is CASSPPTGGDSYSNQPQHF. The CDR3 region has the DNA TGTGCCAGCAGCCCACCTACAGGGGGCGATTCCTATAGCAATCAGCCCCAGCATTTT.

The rearrangement joins TRBV30 to TRBJ2-1; D ambiguous. The germline V and J ends were trimmed by 0 bases and 2 bases, with 5 bases remaining between them. The germline V gene has CDR1 GTSNPN and CDR2 SVGIG (reference sequence). The CDR3 has 13 amino acids. DNA of the CDR3: TGTGCCTGGAGTGTAGGGACCTACAATGAGCAGTTCTTC. Its protein is CAWSVGTYNEQFF.

This chain connects TRBV12-5 to TRBJ2-3; 9 nucleotides match TRBD2. The CDR3 is 15 amino acids. CDR1 LGHNT and CDR2 FRNRAP come from the germline V gene. Germline trimming cut 5 bases from V and 2 bases from J; bases unmatched to any gene: 5. Here the CDR3 DNA reads TGTGCTAGTGGTCGGACTAGCGCGGACACAGATACGCAGTATTTT. Its protein is CASGRTSADTDTQYF.

This chain uses TRBV28 with TRBJ1-5, with 7 nucleotides matching TRBD1. Germline CDR1 is MDHEN and CDR2 is SYDVKM. This CDR3 comprises 12 residues. After removal of 8 bases from V and 5 bases from J, the junction contained 3 bases not matched to a gene. The CDR3 sequence is CASGTEHQPQHF. The CDR3 bases are TGTGCCAGCGGGACAGAGCATCAGCCCCAGCATTTT.

V is TRBV7-2 and J is TRBJ2-7, with D uncertain. The CDR3 covers 15 residues. From germline, CDR1 is SGHTA and CDR2 FQGNSA. Trimming stripped 1 base from V and 2 bases from J, with 12 bases between. CDR3 region: CASSLDEGRTYEQYF. DNA for the CDR3: TGTGCCAGCAGCTTAGATGAAGGCAGGACCTACGAGCAGTACTTC.

This chain links TRBV11-2 with TRBJ2-3; D remains ambiguous. V lost 4 bases to trimming and J lost 7 bases, with 9 bases between them. The CDR3 spans 12 residues. Germline V gene lookup returns CDR1 SGHAT and CDR2 FQNNGV. CDR3 in DNA: TGTGCCAGCAGCTGGAACATTAATACGCAGTATTTT. It translates to CASSWNINTQYF. Based on the CDR3 plus reference TRBV11-2 and TRBJ2-3, the full variable domain is EAGVAQSPRYKIIEKRQSVAFWCNPISGHATLYWYQQILGQGPKLLIQFQNNGVVDDSQLPKDRFSAERLKGVDSTLKIQPAKLEDSAVYLCASSWNINTQYFGPGTRLTVL.

The chain carries TRBV7-9 and TRBJ1-4; no definite D call. This CDR3 region has 16 residues. The V end was cut by 2 bases, the J end by 0 bases, with 10 bases between. Germline V lookup: CDR1 SEHNR, CDR2 FQNEAQ (reference sequence). This chain's CDR3 is CASSLTLRSTNEKLFF. Here the CDR3 DNA reads TGTGCCAGCAGCTTAACATTAAGGTCAACTAATGAAAAACTGTTTTTT. The variable domain in full, with the rest retrieved from reference TRBV7-9 and TRBJ1-4, is DTGVSQNPRHKITKRGQNVTFRCDPISEHNRLYWYRQTLGQGPEFLTYFQNEAQLEKSRLLSDRFSAERPKGSFSTLEIQRTEQGDSAMYLCASSLTLRSTNEKLFFGSGTQLSVL.

This chain uses TRBV7-3 with TRBJ2-3; D unresolved. The CDR3 has 13 amino acids. CDR1 and CDR2 (germline): SGHTA, FQGTGA. V was trimmed by 5 bases and J by 1 base, leaving 7 bases between them. This CDR3 reads CASSPMGTDTQYF. In DNA form, the CDR3 reads TGTGCCAGCAGCCCTATGGGCACAGATACGCAGTATTTT.

The chain is built from TRBV19 and TRBJ1-4; D gene ambiguous. The CDR3 covers 15 residues. Trimming shortened V by 7 bases and J by 4 bases, and 16 bases separated the two germline ends. Germline V gene data show CDR1 as LNHDA and CDR2 as SQIVND (reference sequence). The chain's CDR3 is CASTLGGGYNEKLFF. CDR3 coding DNA: TGTGCCAGTACCCTAGGAGGCGGTTATAATGAAAAACTGTTTTTT. Combining the CDR3 with reference TRBV19 and TRBJ1-4 gives the whole variable domain DGGITQSPKYLFRKEGQNVTLSCEQNLNHDAMYWYRQDPGQGLRLIYYSQIVNDFQKGDIAEGYSVSREKKESFPLTVTSAQKNPTAFYLCASTLGGGYNEKLFFGSGTQLSVL.

V usage is TRBV7-2 and J usage is TRBJ2-5, with TRBD1 as a possible D gene (5 bases). Trimming removed 1 base at V and 4 bases at J, with 7 bases between. This CDR3 contains 13 residues. The germline V gene encodes CDR1 SGHTA and CDR2 FQGNSA. The CDR3 loop is CASSLERGETQYF. Here the CDR3 DNA reads TGTGCCAGCAGCTTAGAAAGGGGAGAGACCCAGTACTTC.

The J gene is TRBJ2-2, the V gene TRBV28; D possibly matches TRBD1 or TRBD2 (5 bases each). Germline-derived CDR1 and CDR2 are MDHEN and SYDVKM. Trimming shortened V by 6 bases and J by 5 bases, and 13 bases separated the two germline ends. This CDR3 comprises 14 residues. In DNA, the CDR3 is TGTGCCAGCAGACCCGGGACCCCGACCGGGGAGCTGTTTTTT. Translating gives CASRPGTPTGELFF.

This chain connects TRBV10-3 to TRBJ2-2; D gene unclear. The CDR3 length is 14 residues. Germline V CDR1 and CDR2: ENHRY, SYGVKD. V was clipped by 9 bases and J by 0 bases, with 11 bases between them. CDR3: CAMASNANTGELFF. The CDR3 DNA follows: TGTGCCATGGCCTCTAACGCGAACACCGGGGAGCTGTTTTTT.

The chain couples TRBV7-8 to TRBJ2-5, with 7 bases identical to TRBD1. The CDR3 sequence is 15 residues long. The J segment lost 1 base and the V segment lost 2 bases, leaving 4 bases of the junction unmatched. Germline values: CDR1 SGHVS, CDR2 FQNEAQ. CDR3 in amino acids: CASSLRTGVQETQYF. Written as DNA, the CDR3 is TGTGCCAGCAGCTTACGTACAGGGGTCCAAGAGACCCAGTACTTC. The full variable domain, rest sourced from reference TRBV7-8 and TRBJ2-5, is GAGVSQSPRYKVAKRGQDVALRCDPISGHVSLFWYQQALGQGPEFLTYFQNEAQLDKSGLPSDRFFAERPEGSVSTLKIQRTQQEDSAVYLCASSLRTGVQETQYFGPGTRLLVL.

Here the CDR3 reads CASSQVRQTRSYNEQFF. CDR3 DNA sequence: TGCGCCAGCAGCCAGGTCAGACAGACCCGCTCCTACAATGAGCAGTTCTTC. The V call is TRBV4-3, the J call TRBJ2-1, with a tentative D call TRBD1 (5 bases). The CDR3 is made up of 17 amino acids. CDR1 LGHNA and CDR2 YSLEER come from the germline V gene. The ends were cut back, 3 bases at V and 0 bases at J, with 15 bases in the middle.